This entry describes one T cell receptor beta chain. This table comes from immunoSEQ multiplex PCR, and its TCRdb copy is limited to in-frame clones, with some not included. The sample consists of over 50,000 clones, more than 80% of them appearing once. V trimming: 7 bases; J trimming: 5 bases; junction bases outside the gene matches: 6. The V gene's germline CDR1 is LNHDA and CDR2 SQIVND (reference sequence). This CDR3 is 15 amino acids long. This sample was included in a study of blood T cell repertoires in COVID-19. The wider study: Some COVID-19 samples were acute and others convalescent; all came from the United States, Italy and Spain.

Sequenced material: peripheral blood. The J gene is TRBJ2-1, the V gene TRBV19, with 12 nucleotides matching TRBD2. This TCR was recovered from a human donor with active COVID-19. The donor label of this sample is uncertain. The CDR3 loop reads CASTLLAGGDNEQFF. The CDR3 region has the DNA TGTGCCAGTACCCTACTAGCGGGGGGCGACAATGAGCAGTTCTTC.